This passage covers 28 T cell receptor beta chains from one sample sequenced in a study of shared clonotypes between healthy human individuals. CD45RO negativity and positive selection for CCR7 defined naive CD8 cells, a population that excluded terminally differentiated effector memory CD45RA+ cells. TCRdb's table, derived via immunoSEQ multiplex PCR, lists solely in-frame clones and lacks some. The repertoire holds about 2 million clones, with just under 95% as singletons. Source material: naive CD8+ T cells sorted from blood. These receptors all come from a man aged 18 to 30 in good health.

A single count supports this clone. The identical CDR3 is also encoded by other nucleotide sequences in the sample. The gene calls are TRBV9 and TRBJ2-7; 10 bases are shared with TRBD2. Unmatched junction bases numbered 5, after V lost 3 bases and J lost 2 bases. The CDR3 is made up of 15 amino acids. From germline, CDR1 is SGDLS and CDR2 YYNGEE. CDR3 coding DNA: TGTGCCAGCAGCGCCACTAGCGGGGCGACCTACGAGCAGTACTTC. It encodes CASSATSGATYEQYF.

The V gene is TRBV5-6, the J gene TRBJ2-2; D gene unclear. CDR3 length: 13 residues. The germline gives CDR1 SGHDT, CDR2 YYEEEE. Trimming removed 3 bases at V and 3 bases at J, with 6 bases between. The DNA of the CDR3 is TGTGCCAGCAGCTCCAGTGACACCGGGGAGCTGTTTTTT. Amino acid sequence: CASSSSDTGELFF.

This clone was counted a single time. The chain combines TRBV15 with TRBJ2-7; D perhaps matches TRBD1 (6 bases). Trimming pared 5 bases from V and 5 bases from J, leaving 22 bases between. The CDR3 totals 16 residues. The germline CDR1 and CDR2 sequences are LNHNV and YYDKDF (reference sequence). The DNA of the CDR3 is TGTGCCACCAGCTCTACGTGGGCAGGGGATTACCACGAGCAGTACTTC. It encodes CATSSTWAGDYHEQYF.

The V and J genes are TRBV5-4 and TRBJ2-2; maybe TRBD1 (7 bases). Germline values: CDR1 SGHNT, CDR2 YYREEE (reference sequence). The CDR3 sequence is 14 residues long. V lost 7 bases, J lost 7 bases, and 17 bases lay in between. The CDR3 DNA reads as TGTGCCAGCGGGCAGGGGGGCGAGAGCGGGGAGCTGTTTTTT. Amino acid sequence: CASGQGGESGELFF.

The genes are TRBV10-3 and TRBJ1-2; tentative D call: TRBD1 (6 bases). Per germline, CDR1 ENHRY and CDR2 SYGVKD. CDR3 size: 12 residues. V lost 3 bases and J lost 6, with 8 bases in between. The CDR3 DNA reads TGTGCCATCAGTGACAGGGGAAATGGCTACACCTTC. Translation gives CAISDRGNGYTF.

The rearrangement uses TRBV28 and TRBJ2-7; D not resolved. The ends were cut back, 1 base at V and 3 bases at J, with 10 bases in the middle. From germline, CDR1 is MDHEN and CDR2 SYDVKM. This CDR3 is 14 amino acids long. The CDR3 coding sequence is TGTGCCAGCAGTTTATCACCAGAGAGCTACGAGCAGTACTTC. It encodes CASSLSPESYEQYF.

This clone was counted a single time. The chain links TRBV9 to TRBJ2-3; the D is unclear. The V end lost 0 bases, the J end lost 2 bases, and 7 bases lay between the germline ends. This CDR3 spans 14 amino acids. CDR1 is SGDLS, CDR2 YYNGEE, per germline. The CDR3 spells CASSVGYNTDTQYF. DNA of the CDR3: TGTGCCAGCAGCGTAGGCTATAACACAGATACGCAGTATTTT.

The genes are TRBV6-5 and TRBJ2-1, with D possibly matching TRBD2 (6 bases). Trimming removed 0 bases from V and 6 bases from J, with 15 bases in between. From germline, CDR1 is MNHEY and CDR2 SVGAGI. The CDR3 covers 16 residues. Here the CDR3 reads CASSYSTGEAPNEQFF. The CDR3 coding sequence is TGTGCCAGCAGTTACTCGACGGGGGAGGCCCCCAATGAGCAGTTCTTC.

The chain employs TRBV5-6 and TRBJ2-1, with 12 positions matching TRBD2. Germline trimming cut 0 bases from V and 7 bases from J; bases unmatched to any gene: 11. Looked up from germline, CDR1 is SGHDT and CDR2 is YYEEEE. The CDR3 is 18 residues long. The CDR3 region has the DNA TGTGCCAGCAGCTTGGGAGGGCTAGCGGGAGGGCCGGGGAATGAGCAGTTCTTC. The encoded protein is CASSLGGLAGGPGNEQFF. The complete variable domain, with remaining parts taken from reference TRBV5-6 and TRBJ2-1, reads DAGVTQSPTHLIKTRGQQVTLRCSPKSGHDTVSWYQQALGQGPQFIFQYYEEEERQRGNFPDRFSGHQFPNYSSELNVNALLLGDSALYLCASSLGGLAGGPGNEQFFGPGTRLTVL.

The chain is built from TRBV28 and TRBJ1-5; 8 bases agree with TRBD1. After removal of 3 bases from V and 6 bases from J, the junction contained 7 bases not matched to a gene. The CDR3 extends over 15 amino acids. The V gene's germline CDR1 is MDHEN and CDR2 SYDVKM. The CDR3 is CASSFLQGAVQPQHF. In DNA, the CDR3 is TGTGCCAGCAGTTTCCTTCAGGGGGCGGTTCAGCCCCAGCATTTT. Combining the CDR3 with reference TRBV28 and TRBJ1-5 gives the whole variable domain DVKVTQSSRYLVKRTGEKVFLECVQDMDHENMFWYRQDPGLGLRLIYFSYDVKMKEKGDIPEGYSVSREKKERFSLILESASTNQTSMYLCASSFLQGAVQPQHFGDGTRLSIL.

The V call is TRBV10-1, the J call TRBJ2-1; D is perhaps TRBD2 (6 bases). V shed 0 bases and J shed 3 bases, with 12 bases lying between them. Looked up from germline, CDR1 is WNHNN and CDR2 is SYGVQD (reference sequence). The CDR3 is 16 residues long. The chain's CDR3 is CASSESTWGVYNEQFF. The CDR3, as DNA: TGCGCCAGCAGTGAGTCTACGTGGGGGGTCTACAATGAGCAGTTCTTC.

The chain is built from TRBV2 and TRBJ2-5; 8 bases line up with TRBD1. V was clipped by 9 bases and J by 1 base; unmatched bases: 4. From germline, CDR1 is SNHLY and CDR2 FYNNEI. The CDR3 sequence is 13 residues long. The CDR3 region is CARWDRLQETQYF. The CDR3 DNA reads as TGTGCCAGATGGGACAGGCTCCAAGAGACCCAGTACTTC.

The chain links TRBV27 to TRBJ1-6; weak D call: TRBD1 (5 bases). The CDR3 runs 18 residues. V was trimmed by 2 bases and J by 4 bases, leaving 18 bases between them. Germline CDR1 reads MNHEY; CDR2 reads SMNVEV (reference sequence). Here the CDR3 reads CASSLTQGIGPYNSPLHF. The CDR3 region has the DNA TGTGCCAGCAGTTTAACCCAGGGTATTGGTCCTTATAATTCACCCCTCCACTTT.

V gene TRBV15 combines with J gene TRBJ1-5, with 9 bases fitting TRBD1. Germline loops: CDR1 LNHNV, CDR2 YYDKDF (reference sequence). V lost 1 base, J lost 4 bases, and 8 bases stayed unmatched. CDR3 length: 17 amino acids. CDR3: CATSRGWGQGINQPQHF. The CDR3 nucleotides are TGTGCCACCAGCAGAGGTTGGGGACAGGGAATAAATCAGCCCCAGCATTTT.

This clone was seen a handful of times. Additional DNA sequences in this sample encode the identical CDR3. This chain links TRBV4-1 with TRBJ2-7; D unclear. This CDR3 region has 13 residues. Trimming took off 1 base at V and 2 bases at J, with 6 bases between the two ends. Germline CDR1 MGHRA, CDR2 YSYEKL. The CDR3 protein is CASSQGPAYEQYF. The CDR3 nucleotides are TGCGCCAGCAGCCAAGGGCCCGCCTACGAGCAGTACTTC.

The CDR3 protein is CASREPGLAGSSYEQYF. The CDR3 DNA follows: TGTGCCAGCAGAGAACCCGGACTAGCGGGAAGCTCCTACGAGCAGTACTTC. V and J are TRBV6-1 and TRBJ2-7, with 12 bases that match TRBD2. The J segment lost 0 bases and the V segment lost 6 bases, leaving 9 bases of the junction unmatched. Germline-derived CDR1 and CDR2 are MNHNS and SASEGT. The CDR3 length is 17 residues.

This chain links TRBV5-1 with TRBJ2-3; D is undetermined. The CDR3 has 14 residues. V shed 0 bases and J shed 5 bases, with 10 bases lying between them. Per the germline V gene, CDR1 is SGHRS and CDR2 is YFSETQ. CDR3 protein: CASSLDGSEDTQYF. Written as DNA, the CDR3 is TGCGCCAGCAGCTTGGACGGGTCCGAAGATACGCAGTATTTT.

The CDR3 DNA reads TGTGCCAGCAGCTCGACTAGCGGGGCGACTGAGCAGTTCTTC. This codes for CASSSTSGATEQFF. V is TRBV7-9 and J is TRBJ2-1, with 11 bases fitting TRBD2. Trimming removed 4 bases from V and 9 bases from J; junction bases left unmatched: 5. In germline, CDR1 is SEHNR, CDR2 FQNEAQ (reference sequence). The CDR3 is 14 amino acids.

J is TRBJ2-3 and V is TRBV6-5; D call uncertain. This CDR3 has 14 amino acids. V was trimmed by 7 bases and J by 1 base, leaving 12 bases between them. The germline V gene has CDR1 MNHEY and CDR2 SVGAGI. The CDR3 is CASTPGWGTDTQYF. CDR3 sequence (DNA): TGTGCCAGCACCCCGGGTTGGGGCACAGATACGCAGTATTTT.

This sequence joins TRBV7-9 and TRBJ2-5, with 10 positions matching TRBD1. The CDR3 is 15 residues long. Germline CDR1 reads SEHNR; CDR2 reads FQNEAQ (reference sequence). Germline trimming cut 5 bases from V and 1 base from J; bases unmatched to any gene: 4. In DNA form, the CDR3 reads TGTGCCAGCAGCCGGCGGACAGGGGGCCAAGAGACCCAGTACTTC. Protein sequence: CASSRRTGGQETQYF.

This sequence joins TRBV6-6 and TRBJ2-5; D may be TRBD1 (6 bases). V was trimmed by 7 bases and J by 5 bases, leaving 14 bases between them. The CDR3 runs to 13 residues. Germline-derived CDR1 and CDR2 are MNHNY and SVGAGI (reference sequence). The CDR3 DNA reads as TGTGCCAGCACCGTCCAGGGGTTGGAGACCCAGTACTTC. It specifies CASTVQGLETQYF.

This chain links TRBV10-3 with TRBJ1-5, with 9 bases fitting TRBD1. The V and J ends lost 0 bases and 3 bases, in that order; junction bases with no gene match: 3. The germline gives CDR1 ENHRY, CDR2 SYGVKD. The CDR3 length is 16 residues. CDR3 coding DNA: TGTGCCATCAGTGAGTCGACAGGGGGTCTCAATCAGCCCCAGCATTTT. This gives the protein CAISESTGGLNQPQHF.

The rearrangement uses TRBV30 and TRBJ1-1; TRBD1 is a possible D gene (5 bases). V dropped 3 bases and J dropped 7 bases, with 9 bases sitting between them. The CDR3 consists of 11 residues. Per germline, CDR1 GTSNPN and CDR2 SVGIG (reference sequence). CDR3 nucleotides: TGTGCCTGGAGCGGGGACGGTGAAGCTTTCTTT. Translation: CAWSGDGEAFF.

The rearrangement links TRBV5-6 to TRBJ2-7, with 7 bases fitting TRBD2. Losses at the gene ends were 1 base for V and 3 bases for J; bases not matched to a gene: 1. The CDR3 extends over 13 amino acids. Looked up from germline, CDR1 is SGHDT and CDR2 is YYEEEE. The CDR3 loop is CASSLQRDYEQYF. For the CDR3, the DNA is TGTGCCAGCAGCTTGCAGCGGGACTACGAGCAGTACTTC.

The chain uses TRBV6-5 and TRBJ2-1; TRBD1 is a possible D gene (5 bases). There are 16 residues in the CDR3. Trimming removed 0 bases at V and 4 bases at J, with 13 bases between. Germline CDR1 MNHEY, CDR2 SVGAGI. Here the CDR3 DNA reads TGTGCCAGCAGTTACTCGGACAAGGGTGCATACAATGAGCAGTTCTTC. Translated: CASSYSDKGAYNEQFF.

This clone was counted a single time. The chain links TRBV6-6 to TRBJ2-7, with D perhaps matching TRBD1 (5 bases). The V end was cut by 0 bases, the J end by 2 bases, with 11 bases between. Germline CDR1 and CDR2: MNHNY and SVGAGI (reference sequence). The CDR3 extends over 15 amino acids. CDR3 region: CASSYSAGPTYEQYF. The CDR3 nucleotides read TGTGCCAGCAGTTACTCCGCAGGGCCGACCTACGAGCAGTACTTC.

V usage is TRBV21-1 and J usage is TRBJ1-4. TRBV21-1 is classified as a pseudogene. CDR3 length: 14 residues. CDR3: CASPTRQKSEKLFF. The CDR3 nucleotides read TGTGCCAGCCCGACCCGGCAAAAGAGTGAAAAACTGTTTTTT.

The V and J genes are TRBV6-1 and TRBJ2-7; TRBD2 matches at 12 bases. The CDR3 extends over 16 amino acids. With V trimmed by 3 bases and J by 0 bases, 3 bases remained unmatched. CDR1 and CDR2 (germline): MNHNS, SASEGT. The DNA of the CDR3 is TGTGCCAGCAGTGAGCTAGCGGGAGGGAGCTCCTACGAGCAGTACTTC. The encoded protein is CASSELAGGSSYEQYF.